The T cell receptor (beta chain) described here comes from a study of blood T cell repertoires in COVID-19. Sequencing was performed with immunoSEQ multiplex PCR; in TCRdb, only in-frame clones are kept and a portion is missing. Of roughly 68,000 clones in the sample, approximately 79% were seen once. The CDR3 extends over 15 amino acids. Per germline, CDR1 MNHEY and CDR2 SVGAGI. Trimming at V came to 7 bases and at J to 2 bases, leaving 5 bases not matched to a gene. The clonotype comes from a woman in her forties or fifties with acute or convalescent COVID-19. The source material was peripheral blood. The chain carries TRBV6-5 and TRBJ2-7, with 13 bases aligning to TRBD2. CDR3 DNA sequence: TGTGCCAGCAACCTACTAGCGGGGGGGCCCTACGAGCAGTACTTC. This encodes CASNLLAGGPYEQYF.